The T cell receptor beta chain described here comes from a study of early T cells in non-severe SARS-CoV-2 infection. Study results and limitations: There was a bias toward anti-spike CD8 responses in VDJdb matching, which missed private and CD4 specificities.

This clonotype was detected only a few times. Its antigen is as yet unknown. Attachment of unique molecular identifiers was made to individual cDNA molecules. TCRdb fed the 5' RACE reads into MiXCR, producing one record per CDR3 protein. The sample has 65,000 to 95,000 distinct CDR3 sequences, more than 7.5% seen once. Germline V gene lookup returns CDR1 DFQATT and CDR2 SNEGSKA (reference sequence). This CDR3 is 13 amino acids long. The ends lost 1 base at V and 5 bases at J; junction bases unmatched: 3. The chain employs TRBV20-1 and TRBJ2-5; 8 bases map to TRBD1. The sequence was collected from an adult who was a healthcare worker with PCR-confirmed SARS-CoV-2 infection or an uninfected control (not recorded which). The sample was whole blood. The chain's CDR3 is CSARADRDETQYF. The CDR3 nucleotides read TGCAGTGCTAGAGCGGACAGGGACGAGACCCAGTACTTC.